Following are 30 T cell receptor beta chains from one sample sequenced in a study of T cells after yellow fever vaccination. Using its own MiXCR run on the 5' RACE reads, TCRdb lists one record per CDR3 protein. The repertoire consists of roughly 45,000 distinct CDR3 sequences, with 5% to 8% occurring once and the leading ten covering more than 9%. Specimen: PBMCs, either bulk or a sorted T-cell subset (CD4+, CD8+, memory, or dextramer-sorted; not recorded which), collected 45 days after the yellow fever booster vaccination. The source is a young man who received the YFV17D yellow fever vaccine.

This clonotype was counted only a few times. V usage is TRBV5-6 and J usage is TRBJ2-7; D unresolved. CDR1 and CDR2 (germline): SGHDT, YYEEEE. V shed 0 bases and J shed 3 bases, with 13 bases lying between them. There are 15 residues in the CDR3. The CDR3, as DNA: TGTGCCAGCAGCTTGGGGCGATCCTGGGGCTACGAGCAGTACTTC. Translation: CASSLGRSWGYEQYF.

This clonotype was found many times. The chain combines TRBV20-1 with TRBJ1-4, with D perhaps matching TRBD1 (6 bases). V gave up 6 bases and J gave up 5 bases, with 13 bases separating them. The V gene's germline CDR1 is DFQATT and CDR2 SNEGSKA (reference sequence). The CDR3 is made up of 13 amino acids. CDR3 DNA: TGCAGTGCAGCGGGACACGCAAATGAAAAACTGTTTTTT. Translated, it gives CSAAGHANEKLFF.

At least ten counts were recorded for this clonotype. CDR3 loop: CSASSGIFSYEQYF. The CDR3 DNA reads TGCAGTGCTAGTAGCGGAATTTTCTCCTACGAGCAGTACTTC. The chain couples TRBV20-1 to TRBJ2-7; possibly TRBD2 for D (6 bases). The germline V and J ends were trimmed by 3 bases and 0 bases, with 12 bases remaining between them. CDR1 is DFQATT and CDR2 is SNEGSKA in the germline V gene (reference sequence). There are 14 residues in the CDR3.

This clonotype was counted ten times or more. The chain carries TRBV18 and TRBJ2-3, with 7 bases lining up with TRBD1. The CDR3 loop spans 14 amino acids. V was pared by 5 bases and J by 4 bases, with 6 bases of the junction left unmatched. Per germline, CDR1 KGHSH and CDR2 LQKENI. The chain's CDR3 is CASSTDRVADTQYF. The CDR3 DNA sequence: TGTGCCAGCTCAACCGACAGGGTTGCAGATACGCAGTATTTT.

This clonotype was recorded at least ten times. This rearrangement joins TRBV19 to TRBJ1-5, with D uncertain. The V end lost 6 bases, the J end lost 4 bases, and 19 bases lay between the germline ends. From germline, CDR1 is LNHDA and CDR2 SQIVND (reference sequence). This CDR3 spans 16 amino acids. In nucleotides, the CDR3 is TGTGCCAGTAGCGGCCTCATGTGGAGGACGAATCAGCCCCAGCATTTT. Encoded protein: CASSGLMWRTNQPQHF.

This chain joins TRBV5-1 and TRBJ2-1, with TRBD1 matching over 9 bases. The CDR3 length is 15 residues. V was clipped by 0 bases and J by 7 bases; unmatched bases: 5. Germline V lookup: CDR1 SGHRS, CDR2 YFSETQ. CDR3 DNA: TGCGCCAGCAGCTTGGAAAGACAGGGGGGGAATGAGCAGTTCTTC. Its translation: CASSLERQGGNEQFF. Variable domain in full (rest from reference TRBV5-1 and TRBJ2-1): KAGVTQTPRYLIKTRGQQVTLSCSPISGHRSVSWYQQTPGQGLQFLFEYFSETQRNKGNFPGRFSGRQFSNSRSEMNVSTLELGDSALYLCASSLERQGGNEQFFGPGTRLTVL.

This clonotype was found many times. The V gene is TRBV7-6, the J gene TRBJ1-2; possibly TRBD1 for D (5 bases). CDR1 is SGHVS and CDR2 is FNYEAQ in the germline V gene. The ends were cut back, 0 bases at V and 7 bases at J, with 12 bases in the middle. This CDR3 comprises 14 residues. The CDR3 nucleotides are TGTGCCAGCAGCTTAGCGCTTGGGGCTGGTGGCTACACCTTC. It codes for CASSLALGAGGYTF.

This clonotype appeared many times. The chain is built from TRBV24-1 and TRBJ2-2, with D possibly matching TRBD1 (6 bases). Trimming removed 7 bases from V and 5 bases from J, with 13 bases in between. Per germline, CDR1 KGHDR and CDR2 SFDVKD. The CDR3 contains 14 residues. This CDR3 reads CATRATGNTGELFF. The CDR3 region has the DNA TGTGCCACCAGGGCTACAGGGAATACCGGGGAGCTGTTTTTT.

This clonotype was counted at least ten times. This rearrangement joins TRBV15 to TRBJ2-3, with D maybe TRBD1 (6 bases). CDR1 is LNHNV and CDR2 is YYDKDF in the germline V gene (reference sequence). V gave up 1 base and J gave up 1 base, with 6 bases separating them. CDR3 length equals 14 residues. Here the CDR3 reads CATSRGQGTDTQYF. As DNA, the CDR3 is TGTGCCACCAGCAGAGGACAGGGCACAGATACGCAGTATTTT.

This clonotype was seen at least ten times. The gene calls are TRBV3-1 and TRBJ2-1; TRBD2 matches 9 bases. The junction had 16 bases not matched to a gene; V was cut back by 4 bases and J by 9 bases. The CDR3 consists of 17 residues. Germline values: CDR1 LGHDT, CDR2 YNNKEL (reference sequence). CDR3 region: CASSPAGEGGRESEQFF. DNA for the CDR3: TGTGCCAGCAGCCCCGCCGGGGAAGGCGGGAGGGAAAGTGAGCAGTTCTTC.

In its sample, this clonotype was seen many times. The chain uses TRBV19 and TRBJ2-3; TRBD1 matches at 7 bases. V gave up 4 bases and J gave up 3 bases; unmatched junction bases: 4. This CDR3 comprises 14 residues. CDR1 is LNHDA, CDR2 SQIVND, per germline (reference sequence). The DNA of the CDR3 is TGTGCCAGTAGTACCCGGGACAGAACAGATACGCAGTATTTT. Translation: CASSTRDRTDTQYF.

Points on this clonotype: It may be a read error: a sequence one base away is much more abundant. This chain links TRBV9 with TRBJ2-7, with 9 bases fitting TRBD2. The germline V gene has CDR1 SGDLS and CDR2 YYNGEE. The CDR3 runs 14 residues. CDR3 protein: CASSVGGRAHEEYF. CDR3 coding DNA: TGTGCCAGCAGCGTAGGCGGGAGGGCCCACGAGGAGTACTTC. The full variable domain, with the rest looked up from reference TRBV9 and TRBJ2-7, is DSGVTQTPKHLITATGQRVTLRCSPRSGDLSVYWYQQSLDQGLQFLIQYYNGEERAKGNILERFSAQQFPDLHSELNLSSLELGDSALYFCASSVGGRAHEEYFGPGTRLTVT.

This clonotype was counted between two and nine times. The rearrangement uses TRBV6-6 and TRBJ2-7; D may be TRBD1 (5 bases). CDR1 and CDR2 from the germline V gene are MNHNY and SVGAGI (reference sequence). This CDR3 region has 13 residues. Trimming pared 6 bases from V and 4 bases from J, leaving 13 bases between. DNA of the CDR3: TGTGCCAGCAGCCGGCAGGCAGGGTACGAGCAGTACTTC. It yields the protein CASSRQAGYEQYF.

This clonotype showed up many times. The chain has TRBV6-5 and TRBJ1-2; weak D call: TRBD1 (6 bases). CDR3 length: 14 residues. Germline V CDR1 and CDR2: MNHEY, SVGAGI. The germline V and J ends were trimmed by 5 bases and 6 bases, with 16 bases remaining between them. CDR3 sequence: CASSRDININGYTF. The CDR3 DNA is TGTGCCAGCAGTCGGGACATAAACATCAATGGCTACACCTTC.

At least ten counts were recorded for this clonotype. The chain combines TRBV20-1 with TRBJ2-1; 9 bases fit TRBD2. CDR3 length: 16 amino acids. The germline CDR1 and CDR2 sequences are DFQATT and SNEGSKA (reference sequence). V dropped 1 base and J dropped 5; count of bases not matched to a gene: 9. CDR3 protein: CSARAGGRAEDNEQFF. The CDR3, as DNA: TGCAGTGCTAGAGCAGGCGGGAGGGCCGAAGACAATGAGCAGTTCTTC.

There are many counts of this clonotype. The chain combines TRBV6-2 or TRBV6-3 with TRBJ2-2; TRBD2 matches at 7 bases. This CDR3 region has 13 residues. Germline lookup yields CDR1 MNHEY and CDR2 SVGEGT. Losses at the gene ends were 7 bases for V and 5 bases for J; bases not matched to a gene: 4. The CDR3 DNA is TGTGCCAGCAACTACGGGGGGACCGGGGAGCTGTTTTTT. It is translated as CASNYGGTGELFF.

This clonotype was counted ten times or more. V usage is TRBV18 and J usage is TRBJ2-1, with 11 positions matching TRBD1. Germline CDR1 reads KGHSH; CDR2 reads LQKENI. This CDR3 is built from 15 residues. V shed 6 bases, J shed 2 bases, and the junction held 3 bases outside the gene matches. The CDR3 nucleotides are TGTGCCAGCTCCATGGGACAGGGGGCCTACAATGAGCAGTTCTTC. It is translated as CASSMGQGAYNEQFF.

This clonotype was seen ten or more times. The rearrangement links TRBV19 to TRBJ2-5, with 12 nucleotides matching TRBD1. Losses at the gene ends were 10 bases for V and 4 bases for J; bases not matched to a gene: 4. CDR1 and CDR2 from the germline V gene are LNHDA and SQIVND (reference sequence). The CDR3 has 13 residues. The CDR3 spells CATGQGAAETQYF. DNA for the CDR3: TGTGCCACGGGACAGGGGGCTGCAGAGACCCAGTACTTC.

This clonotype was recorded at least ten times. This chain joins TRBV3-1 and TRBJ2-1; no clear D. Trimming pared 0 bases from V and 0 bases from J, leaving 18 bases between. Per germline, CDR1 LGHDT and CDR2 YNNKEL (reference sequence). This CDR3 is built from 19 residues. Here the CDR3 DNA reads TGTGCCAGCAGCCAAGATGTTCAGTGTGAGGCTAGCTCCTACAATGAGCAGTTCTTC. The encoded protein is CASSQDVQCEASSYNEQFF.

In the case of this clonotype: This may arise from a read error, as a much more abundant clone is one base away. The rearrangement links TRBV15 to TRBJ2-5, with no clear D. Germline CDR1 LNHNV, CDR2 YYDKDF (reference sequence). The CDR3 contains 15 residues. Trimming shortened V by 5 bases and J by 5 bases, and 18 bases separated the two germline ends. The CDR3, as DNA: TGTGCCACCAGCTCAGAGCGTCCCCCCCATGAGACCCAGTACTTC. This sequence encodes CATSSERPPHETQYF.

This clonotype was observed a few times. V and J are TRBV7-9 and TRBJ1-1; D remains unclear. The CDR3 sequence is 14 residues long. Trimming took 5 bases from V and 1 from J, leaving 11 bases between them. Germline assignment: CDR1 SEHNR and CDR2 FQNEAQ (reference sequence). The CDR3 protein is CASSEGTRNTEAFF. CDR3 bases: TGTGCCAGCAGCGAGGGAACACGGAACACTGAAGCTTTCTTT.

This clonotype was counted many times. This rearrangement joins TRBV29-1 to TRBJ1-2; the match to TRBD1 covers 10 bases. Trimming at V came to 6 bases and at J to 7 bases, leaving 5 bases not matched to a gene. CDR1 is SQVTM, CDR2 ANQGSEA, per germline. This CDR3 spans 12 amino acids. CDR3 sequence (DNA): TGCAGCGTCGTGAGGACAGGGGGTGGCTACACCTTC. This codes for CSVVRTGGGYTF.

This clonotype was seen ten or more times. V usage is TRBV5-1 and J usage is TRBJ2-1; weak D call: TRBD2 (6 bases). CDR1 is SGHRS and CDR2 is YFSETQ in the germline V gene. Trimming left V 3 bases short and J 0 bases short, with 10 bases between. CDR3 length: 15 residues. CDR3 region: CASSSLSGSYNEQFF. The CDR3 bases are TGCGCCAGCAGCTCCCTTAGCGGCTCCTACAATGAGCAGTTCTTC.

This clonotype has ten or more counts. The chain employs TRBV7-2 and TRBJ1-1; D not resolved. Germline assignment: CDR1 SGHTA and CDR2 FQGNSA. V lost 5 bases to trimming and J lost 7 bases, with 14 bases between them. The CDR3 runs 13 residues. This chain's CDR3 is CASSGWYGREAFF. CDR3 bases: TGTGCCAGCAGCGGGTGGTACGGCCGTGAAGCTTTCTTT.

In its sample, this clonotype was seen many times. The chain links TRBV5-4 to TRBJ2-5, with D possibly TRBD2 on 5 matching bases. V was trimmed by 5 bases and J by 5 bases, leaving 19 bases between them. The germline V gene encodes CDR1 SGHNT and CDR2 YYREEE (reference sequence). The CDR3 contains 15 residues. In nucleotides, the CDR3 is TGTGCCAGCAGTTCCCGCAGTGGGAGAGGGGAGACCCAGTACTTC. Amino acids: CASSSRSGRGETQYF.

The chain has TRBV19 and TRBJ1-5; 7 nucleotides agree with TRBD1. Losses at the gene ends were 4 bases for V and 6 bases for J; bases not matched to a gene: 12. The CDR3 runs to 16 residues. The germline gives CDR1 LNHDA, CDR2 SQIVND (reference sequence). The CDR3 sequence is CASSNPKGAGVQPQHF. DNA of the CDR3: TGTGCCAGTAGTAACCCTAAGGGGGCCGGGGTTCAGCCCCAGCATTTT.

The chain has TRBV12-3 or TRBV12-4 and TRBJ2-1; D gene unclear. V lost 5 bases and J lost 0, with 11 bases in between. The CDR3 is made up of 15 amino acids. DNA of the CDR3: TGTGCCAGCAGTCATAGTCGGAGCTCCTACAATGAGCAGTTCTTC. This encodes CASSHSRSSYNEQFF.

V and J are TRBV7-9 and TRBJ2-1; the match to TRBD2 covers 9 bases. The germline V gene has CDR1 SEHNR and CDR2 FQNEAQ (reference sequence). This CDR3 region has 15 residues. The J segment lost 6 bases and the V segment lost 1 base, leaving 4 bases of the junction unmatched. CDR3 in amino acids: CASSLVAGGPNEQFF. As DNA, the CDR3 is TGTGCCAGCAGCTTAGTTGCGGGAGGGCCCAATGAGCAGTTCTTC.

This clonotype has at least ten counts. The chain recombines TRBV11-2 with TRBJ2-5; D is possibly TRBD1 (6 bases). The V gene lost 5 bases and the J gene lost 5 bases, with 9 bases spanning the gap. Germline assignment: CDR1 SGHAT and CDR2 FQNNGV. CDR3 length: 12 amino acids. The CDR3: CASSQGRETQYF. The CDR3 bases are TGTGCCAGCAGCCAGGGGCGGGAGACCCAGTACTTC.

There are many counts of this clonotype. The genes are TRBV20-1 and TRBJ1-2; TRBD1 is a possible D gene (6 bases). The germline V and J ends were trimmed by 0 bases and 3 bases, with 14 bases remaining between them. The length of the CDR3 is 15 residues. Germline V gene lookup returns CDR1 DFQATT and CDR2 SNEGSKA (reference sequence). As DNA, the CDR3 is TGCAGTGCTAGAGATAGGGGGGCGCGGGACTATGGCTACACCTTC. Translation gives CSARDRGARDYGYTF.